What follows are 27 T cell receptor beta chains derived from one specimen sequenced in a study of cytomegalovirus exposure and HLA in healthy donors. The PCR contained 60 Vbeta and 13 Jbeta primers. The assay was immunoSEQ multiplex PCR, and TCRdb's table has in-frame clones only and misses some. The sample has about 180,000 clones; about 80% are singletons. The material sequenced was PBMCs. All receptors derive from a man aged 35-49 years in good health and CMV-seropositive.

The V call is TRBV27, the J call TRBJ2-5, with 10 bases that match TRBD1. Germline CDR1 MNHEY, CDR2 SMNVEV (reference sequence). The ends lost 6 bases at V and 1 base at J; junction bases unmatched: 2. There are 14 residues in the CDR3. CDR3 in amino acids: CASSWDRGQETQYF. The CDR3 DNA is TGTGCCAGCAGCTGGGACAGGGGCCAAGAGACCCAGTACTTC.

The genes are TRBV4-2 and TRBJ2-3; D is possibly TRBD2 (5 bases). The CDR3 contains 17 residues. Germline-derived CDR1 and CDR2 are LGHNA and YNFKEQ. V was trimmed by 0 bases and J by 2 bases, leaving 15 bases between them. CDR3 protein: CASSQEKDSRVTDTQYF. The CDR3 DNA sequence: TGTGCCAGCAGCCAAGAGAAGGACTCAAGGGTCACAGATACGCAGTATTTT.

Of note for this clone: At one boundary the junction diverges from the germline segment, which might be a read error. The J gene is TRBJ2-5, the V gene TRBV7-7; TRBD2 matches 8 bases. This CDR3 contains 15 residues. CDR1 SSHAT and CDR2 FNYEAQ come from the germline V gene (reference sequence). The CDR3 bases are TGTGCTAGCAGCCCGGGAGGGGGTTCCCAAGAGACCCAGTACTTC. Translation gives CASSPGGGSQETQYF.

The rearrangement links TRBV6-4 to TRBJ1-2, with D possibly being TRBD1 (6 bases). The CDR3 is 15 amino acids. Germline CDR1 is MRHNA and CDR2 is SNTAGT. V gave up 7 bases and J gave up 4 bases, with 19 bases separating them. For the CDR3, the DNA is TGTGCCAGCACCCCGATGGGCGGACAGACCTATGGCTACACCTTC. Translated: CASTPMGGQTYGYTF.

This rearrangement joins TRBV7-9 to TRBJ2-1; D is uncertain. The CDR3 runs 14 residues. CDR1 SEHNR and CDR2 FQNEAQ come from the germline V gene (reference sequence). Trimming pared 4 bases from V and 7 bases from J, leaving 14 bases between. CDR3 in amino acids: CASSSPGRRNEQFF. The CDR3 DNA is TGTGCCAGCAGCTCCCCGGGTCGGCGAAATGAGCAGTTCTTC. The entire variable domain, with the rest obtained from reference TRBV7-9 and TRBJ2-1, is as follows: DTGVSQNPRHKITKRGQNVTFRCDPISEHNRLYWYRQTLGQGPEFLTYFQNEAQLEKSRLLSDRFSAERPKGSFSTLEIQRTEQGDSAMYLCASSSPGRRNEQFFGPGTRLTVL.

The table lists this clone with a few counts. The CDR3 DNA sequence: TGCGCCAGCAGTAGGACCCGGGACAGCCGCTTTATGAAGCAGTACTTC. This codes for CASSRTRDSRFMKQYF. The V and J genes are TRBV5-1 and TRBJ2-7; 7 positions match TRBD1. CDR1 SGHRS and CDR2 YFSETQ come from the germline V gene. J was trimmed by 8 bases and V by 5 bases; bases with no gene match: 19. The CDR3 totals 16 residues.

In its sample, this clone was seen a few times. CDR3 DNA: TGTGCCAGCAGCGTAGACAGGGATGAGCAGTTCTTC. As protein: CASSVDRDEQFF. This chain connects TRBV9 to TRBJ2-1, with TRBD1 as a possible D gene (6 bases). This CDR3 has 12 amino acids. CDR1 and CDR2 (germline): SGDLS, YYNGEE. V dropped 0 bases and J dropped 8 bases, with 6 bases sitting between them.

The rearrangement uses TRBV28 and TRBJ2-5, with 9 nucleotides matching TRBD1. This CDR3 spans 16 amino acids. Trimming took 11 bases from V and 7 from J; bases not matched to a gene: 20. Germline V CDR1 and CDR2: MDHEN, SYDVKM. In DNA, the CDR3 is TGTGCCTCCGCGGGACAGGGTTTGGGGGGGGGCGGGACCCAGTACTTC. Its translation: CASAGQGLGGGGTQYF.

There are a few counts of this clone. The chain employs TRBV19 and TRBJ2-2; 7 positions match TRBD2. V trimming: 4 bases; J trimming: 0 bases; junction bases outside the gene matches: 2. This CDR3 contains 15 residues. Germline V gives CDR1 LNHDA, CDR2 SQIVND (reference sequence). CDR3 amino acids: CASSTSGANTGELFF. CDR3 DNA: TGTGCCAGTAGTACTAGCGGAGCGAACACCGGGGAGCTGTTTTTT.

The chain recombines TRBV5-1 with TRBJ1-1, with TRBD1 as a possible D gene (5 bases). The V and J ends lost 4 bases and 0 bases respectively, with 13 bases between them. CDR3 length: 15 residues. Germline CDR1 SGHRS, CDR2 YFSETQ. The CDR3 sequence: CASSQQTVVNTEAFF. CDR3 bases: TGCGCCAGCAGCCAACAGACAGTAGTGAACACTGAAGCTTTCTTT.

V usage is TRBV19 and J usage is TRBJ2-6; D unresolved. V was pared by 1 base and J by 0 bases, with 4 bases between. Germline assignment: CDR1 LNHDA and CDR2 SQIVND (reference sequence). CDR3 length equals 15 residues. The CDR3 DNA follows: TGTGCCAGTAGTATAGTCATCTCTGGGGCCAACGTCCTGACTTTC. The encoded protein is CASSIVISGANVLTF.

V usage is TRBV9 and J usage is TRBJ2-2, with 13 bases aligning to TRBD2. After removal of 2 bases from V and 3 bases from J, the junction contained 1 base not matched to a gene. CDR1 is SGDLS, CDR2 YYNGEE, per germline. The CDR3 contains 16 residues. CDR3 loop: CASSVGLAGDTGELFF. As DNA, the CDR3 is TGTGCCAGCAGCGTCGGACTAGCGGGAGACACCGGGGAGCTGTTTTTT. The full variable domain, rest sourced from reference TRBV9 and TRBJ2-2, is DSGVTQTPKHLITATGQRVTLRCSPRSGDLSVYWYQQSLDQGLQFLIQYYNGEERAKGNILERFSAQQFPDLHSELNLSSLELGDSALYFCASSVGLAGDTGELFFGEGSRLTVL.

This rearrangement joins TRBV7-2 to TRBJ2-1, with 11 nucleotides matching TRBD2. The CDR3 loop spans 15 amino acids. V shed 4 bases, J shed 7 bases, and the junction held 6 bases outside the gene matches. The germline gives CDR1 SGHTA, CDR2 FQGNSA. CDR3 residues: CASSSGLAGSNEQFF. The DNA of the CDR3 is TGTGCCAGCAGCTCAGGACTAGCGGGCTCTAATGAGCAGTTCTTC. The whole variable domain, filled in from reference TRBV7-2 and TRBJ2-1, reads GAGVSQSPSNKVTEKGKDVELRCDPISGHTALYWYRQSLGQGLEFLIYFQGNSAPDKSGLPSDRFSAERTGGSVSTLTIQRTQQEDSAVYLCASSSGLAGSNEQFFGPGTRLTVL.

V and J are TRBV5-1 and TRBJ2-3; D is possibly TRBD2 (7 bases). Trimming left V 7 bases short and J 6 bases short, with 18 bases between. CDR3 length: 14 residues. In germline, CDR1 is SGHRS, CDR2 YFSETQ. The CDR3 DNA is TGCGCCAGCTCCCCGGGCCGGGGGGCGGATACGCAGTATTTT. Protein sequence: CASSPGRGADTQYF.

CDR3 in DNA: TGTGCCAGCTCACCCGGGGGGCTCCAAGAGACCCAGTACTTC. This translates into CASSPGGLQETQYF. This chain joins TRBV18 and TRBJ2-5; tentatively, D is TRBD2 (7 bases). The CDR3 is 14 residues long. The germline V gene encodes CDR1 KGHSH and CDR2 LQKENI. Trimming took 3 bases from V and 1 from J, leaving 9 bases between them.

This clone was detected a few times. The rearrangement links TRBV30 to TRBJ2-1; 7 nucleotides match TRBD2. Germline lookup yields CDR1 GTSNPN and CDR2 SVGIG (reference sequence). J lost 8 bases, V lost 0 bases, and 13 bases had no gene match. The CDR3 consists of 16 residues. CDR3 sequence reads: CAWSVYSGGSLDEQFF. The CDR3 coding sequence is TGTGCCTGGAGTGTATATAGTGGCGGGAGTTTAGATGAGCAGTTCTTC.

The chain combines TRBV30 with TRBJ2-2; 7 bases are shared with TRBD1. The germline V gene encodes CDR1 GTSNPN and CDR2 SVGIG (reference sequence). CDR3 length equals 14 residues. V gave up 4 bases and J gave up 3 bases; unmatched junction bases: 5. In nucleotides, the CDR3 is TGTGCCTGGAAAAAACAGGGGTACACCGGGGAGCTGTTTTTT. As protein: CAWKKQGYTGELFF. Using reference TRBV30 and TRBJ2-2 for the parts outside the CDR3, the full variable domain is SQTIHQWPATLVQPVGSPLSLECTVEGTSNPNLYWYRQAAGRGLQLLFYSVGIGQISSEVPQNLSASRPQDRQFILSSKKLLLSDSGFYLCAWKKQGYTGELFFGEGSRLTVL.

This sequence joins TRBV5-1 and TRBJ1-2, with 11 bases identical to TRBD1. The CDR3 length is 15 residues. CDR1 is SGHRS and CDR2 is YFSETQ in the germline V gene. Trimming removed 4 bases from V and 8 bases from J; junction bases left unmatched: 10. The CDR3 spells CASSPGDRGSGGYTF. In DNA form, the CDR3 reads TGCGCCAGCAGCCCAGGGGACAGGGGGTCGGGAGGCTACACCTTC. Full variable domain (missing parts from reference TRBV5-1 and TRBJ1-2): KAGVTQTPRYLIKTRGQQVTLSCSPISGHRSVSWYQQTPGQGLQFLFEYFSETQRNKGNFPGRFSGRQFSNSRSEMNVSTLELGDSALYLCASSPGDRGSGGYTFGSGTRLTVV.

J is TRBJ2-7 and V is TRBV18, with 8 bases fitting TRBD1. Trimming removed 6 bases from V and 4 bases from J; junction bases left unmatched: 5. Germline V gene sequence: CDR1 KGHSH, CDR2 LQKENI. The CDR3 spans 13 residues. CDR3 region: CASSSQGEYEQYF. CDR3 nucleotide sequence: TGTGCCAGCTCCTCACAGGGGGAGTACGAGCAGTACTTC.

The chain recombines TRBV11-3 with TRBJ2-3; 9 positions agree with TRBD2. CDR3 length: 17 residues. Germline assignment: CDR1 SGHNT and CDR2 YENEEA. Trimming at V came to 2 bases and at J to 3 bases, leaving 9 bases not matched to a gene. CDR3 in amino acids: CASSLRSIAGVTDTQYF. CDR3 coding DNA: TGTGCCAGCAGCTTACGCTCGATAGCGGGAGTGACAGATACGCAGTATTTT.

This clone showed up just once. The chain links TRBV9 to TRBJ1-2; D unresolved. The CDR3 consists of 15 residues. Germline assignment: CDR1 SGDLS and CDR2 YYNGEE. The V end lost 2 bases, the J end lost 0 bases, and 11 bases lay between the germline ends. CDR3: CASSVGESANYGYTF. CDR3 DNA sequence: TGTGCCAGCAGCGTCGGGGAATCGGCTAACTATGGCTACACCTTC.

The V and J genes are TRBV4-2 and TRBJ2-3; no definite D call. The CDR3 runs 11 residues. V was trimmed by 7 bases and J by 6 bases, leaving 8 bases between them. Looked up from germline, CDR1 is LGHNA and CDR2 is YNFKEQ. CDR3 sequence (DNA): TGTGCCAGCAAGGAAGCGGATACGCAGTATTTT. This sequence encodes CASKEADTQYF.

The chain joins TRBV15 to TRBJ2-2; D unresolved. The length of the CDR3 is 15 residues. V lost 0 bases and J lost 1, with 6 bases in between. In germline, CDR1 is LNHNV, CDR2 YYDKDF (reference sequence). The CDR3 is CATSRDQVNTGELFF. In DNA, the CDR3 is TGTGCCACCAGCAGAGACCAGGTGAACACCGGGGAGCTGTTTTTT. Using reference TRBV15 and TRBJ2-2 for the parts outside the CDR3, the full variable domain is DAMVIQNPRYQVTQFGKPVTLSCSQTLNHNVMYWYQQKSSQAPKLLFHYYDKDFNNEADTPDNFQSRRPNTSFCFLDIRSPGLGDTAMYLCATSRDQVNTGELFFGEGSRLTVL.

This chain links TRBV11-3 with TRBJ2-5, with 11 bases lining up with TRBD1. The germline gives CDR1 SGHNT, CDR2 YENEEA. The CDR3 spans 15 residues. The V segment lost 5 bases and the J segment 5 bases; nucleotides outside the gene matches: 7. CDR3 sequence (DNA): TGTGCCAGCAGCCCCGGACAGGGGGCAGCTGAGACCCAGTACTTC. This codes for CASSPGQGAAETQYF. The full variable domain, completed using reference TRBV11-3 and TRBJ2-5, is EAGVVQSPRYKIIEKKQPVAFWCNPISGHNTLYWYLQNLGQGPELLIRYENEEAVDDSQLPKDRFSAERLKGVDSTLKIQPAELGDSAVYLCASSPGQGAAETQYFGPGTRLLVL.

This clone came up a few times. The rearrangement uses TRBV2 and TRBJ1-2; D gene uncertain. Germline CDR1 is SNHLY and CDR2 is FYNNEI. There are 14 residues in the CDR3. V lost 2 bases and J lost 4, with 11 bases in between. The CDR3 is CASSERPESYGYTF. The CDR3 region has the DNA TGTGCCAGCAGTGAAAGGCCGGAGAGCTATGGCTACACCTTC.

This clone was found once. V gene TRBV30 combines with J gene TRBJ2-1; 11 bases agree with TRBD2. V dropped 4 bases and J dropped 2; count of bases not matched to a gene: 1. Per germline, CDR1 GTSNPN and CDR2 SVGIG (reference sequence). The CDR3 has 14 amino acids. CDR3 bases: TGTGCCTGGAAACTAGCGGGAGCCTACAATGAGCAGTTCTTC. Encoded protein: CAWKLAGAYNEQFF. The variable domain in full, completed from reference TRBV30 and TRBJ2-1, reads SQTIHQWPATLVQPVGSPLSLECTVEGTSNPNLYWYRQAAGRGLQLLFYSVGIGQISSEVPQNLSASRPQDRQFILSSKKLLLSDSGFYLCAWKLAGAYNEQFFGPGTRLTVL.

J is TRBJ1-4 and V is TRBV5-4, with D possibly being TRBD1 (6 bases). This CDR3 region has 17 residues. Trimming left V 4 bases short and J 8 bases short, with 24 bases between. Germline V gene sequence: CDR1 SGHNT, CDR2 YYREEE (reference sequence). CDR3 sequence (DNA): TGTGCCAGCAGCGTACAAACCACGGGGGGCGTAGGAGAAAAACTGTTTTTT. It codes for CASSVQTTGGVGEKLFF.